Detailed here is one T cell receptor beta chain. What it recognizes is unknown. The record originates from a study of T cells expressing NK-cell markers. Study-wide context: Sorted CD3+CD56+NKG2C+, CD3+CD56+NKG2C- and CD3+CD56-NKG2C+ T-cell subsets were beta-chain profiled. With respect to HCMV, most of the eight sequenced donors were seropositive, and one was seronegative.

The CDR3 has 14 residues. CDR1 and CDR2 (germline): SGHVS, FNYEAQ. Study-level points and caveats: Questions lingered over whether expanded NKG2C+ T cell clones were HCMV-specific.

Using the 5' RACE reads, TCRdb records one entry per CDR3 protein without DNA. Listed are 120,000 to 150,000 distinct CDR3 sequences; roughly 12% falls within the top ten. V gene TRBV7-6 combines with J gene TRBJ2-1. The source is a man younger than 30 in good health. The specimen was blood T cells: a sorted CD56 or NKG2C T cell subset, CD4+ or CD8+ T cells, or bulk PBMC T cells (not recorded which). CDR3 in amino acids: CASSLVRSYNEQFF. The full variable domain, completed using reference TRBV7-6 and TRBJ2-1, is GAGVSQSPRYKVTKRGQDVALRCDPISGHVSLYWYRQALGQGPEFLTYFNYEAQQDKSGLPNDRFSAERPEGSISTLTIQRTEQRDSAMYRCASSLVRSYNEQFFGPGTRLTVL.